This TCR beta chain was observed in a study of T cell responses to AZD1222 COVID-19 vaccine. Study results and caveats: Clonal diversity was possibly underestimated; the donors were predominantly white British and more often female.

The repertoire was sequenced with immunoSEQ multiplex PCR; TCRdb's copy has only in-frame clones and lacks some. The sample contains 95,000 to 150,000 clones, approximately 91% of which appear only once. Of note for this clone: Its antigen is still unknown.

Trimming took off 1 base at V and 0 bases at J, with 8 bases between the two ends. CDR1 and CDR2 from the germline V gene are SGHKS and YYEKEE (reference sequence). The CDR3 consists of 14 residues. V gene TRBV5-5 combines with J gene TRBJ2-7; no clear D. The sequence was obtained from an adult in good health. The sequenced sample was peripheral blood, obtained on day 0 of AZD1222 vaccination. CDR3 sequence reads: CASSLWEPSYEQYF. For the CDR3, the DNA is TGTGCCAGCAGCTTGTGGGAACCCTCCTACGAGCAGTACTTC.